This TCR beta chain emerged from a study of T cell responses to AZD1222 COVID-19 vaccine. Data came from immunoSEQ multiplex PCR; TCRdb stores just in-frame clones and leaves some out. This table holds some 170,000 clones, about 89% found once. This specimen consisted of peripheral blood, obtained on day 0 of AZD1222 vaccination. The origin of this receptor is an adult in good health.

The CDR3 DNA sequence: TGCGCCAGCAGCTGGACAGGGTTTGAGGAAAAACTGTTTTTT. Amino acids: CASSWTGFEEKLFF. The rearrangement joins TRBV5-1 to TRBJ1-4; 8 bases map to TRBD1. This CDR3 region has 14 residues. Germline V gene lookup returns CDR1 SGHRS and CDR2 YFSETQ. V lost 3 bases, J lost 8 bases, and 6 bases stayed unmatched.